Reported below is one T cell receptor beta chain. Its target is unknown. The length of the CDR3 is 14 residues. Germline loops: CDR1 DFQATT, CDR2 SNEGSKA (reference sequence). With V trimmed by 6 bases and J by 3 bases, 6 bases remained unmatched. Aged about 6 to 90, donors were systemically healthy Caucasians from Russia. Peripheral blood was drawn, roughly 10 milliliters per donor. There were at least 5.5 micrograms of total RNA extracted from every sample. The sample is drawn from a study of blood T cells in healthy people across ages. Study-wide points: Among T cells, TCR beta diversity per million cells dropped roughly linearly as age rose.

The authors ran a second PCR of roughly 6 to 12 cycles using a sample-barcoded 5' primer and a J-beta primer mix. Using its own MiXCR run on the 5' RACE reads, TCRdb lists one record per CDR3 protein. The top ten hold 7% to 9% of the sample, which has 1.5 million to 2 million distinct CDR3 sequences, 28% seen once. The chain links TRBV20-1 to TRBJ2-1; 9 positions match TRBD1. The receptor's source is a woman in her twenties or thirties in good health. Sequencing used blood. CDR3 nucleotide sequence: TGCAGTGCCCTGGACAGGGGACTCTACAATGAGCAGTTCTTC. It translates to CSALDRGLYNEQFF.